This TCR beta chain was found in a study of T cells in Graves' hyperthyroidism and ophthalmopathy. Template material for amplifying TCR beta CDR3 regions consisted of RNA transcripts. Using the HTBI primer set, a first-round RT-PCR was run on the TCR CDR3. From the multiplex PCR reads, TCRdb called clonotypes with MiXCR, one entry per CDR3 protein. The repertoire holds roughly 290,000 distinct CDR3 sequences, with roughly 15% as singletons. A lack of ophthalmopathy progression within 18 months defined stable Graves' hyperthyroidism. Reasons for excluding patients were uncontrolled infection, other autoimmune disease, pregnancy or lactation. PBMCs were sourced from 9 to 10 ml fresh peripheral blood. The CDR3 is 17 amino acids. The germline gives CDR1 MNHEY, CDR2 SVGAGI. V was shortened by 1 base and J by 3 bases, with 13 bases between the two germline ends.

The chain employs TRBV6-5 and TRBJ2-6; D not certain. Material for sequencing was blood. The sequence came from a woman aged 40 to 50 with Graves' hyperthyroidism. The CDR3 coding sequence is TGTGCCAGCAGTTACTTTTTCCAGCCTGGTGGGGCCAACGTCCTGACTTTC. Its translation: CASSYFFQPGGANVLTF.